The TCR beta chain described here comes from a study of OX40 agonist ivuxolimab in advanced cancers. Study as a whole: The study enrolled dose-escalation patients with hepatocellular carcinoma, melanoma, renal cell or head and neck cancer. With a range of roughly 20 to 80, age averaged about 59 years, and around 83% were male. Study-level results: Clonal expansion by week 6 occurred in CD4+ and CD8+ blood T cells (at 0.1 to 3.0 mg/kg).

The CDR3 is made up of 8 amino acids. Per germline, CDR1 MNHNS and CDR2 SASEGT. V lost 7 bases and J 7 bases, leaving 2 bases between the germline ends. The assay was immunoSEQ multiplex PCR, and TCRdb's table has in-frame clones only and misses some. The data contain about 13,000 clones, around 67% of them singletons. A few counts support this clone. Its antigen remains unidentified. The source is an adult with an advanced solid tumor such as melanoma, head and neck, liver or kidney cancer. This rearrangement joins TRBV6-1 to TRBJ2-7; the D is unclear. This specimen was CD4+ or CD8+ T cells sorted from blood, taken in a trial of the OX40 agonist ivuxolimab. The CDR3 reads CASNEQYF. The CDR3 region has the DNA TGTGCCAGCAATGAGCAGTACTTC.